This record looks at one TCR beta chain sequence and its context. This clone has a handful of counts. It has no known antigen specificity. No much larger clone exists at a distance of one base, and base qualities are not known. This sample is part of a study of T cell repertoires in ileal Crohn's disease (dated 2019 in TCRdb). With respect to the entire study: The median duration of disease was 7.9 years, and at the time of surgery around 35% of patients were active smokers. Surgery was performed for a complication in all patients, with stricturing disease in roughly 61% and penetrating disease in approximately 40%. Roughly half of the patients were given postoperative therapy, with 15 to 20 on anti-TNF agents and approximately 12 on thiopurines. Biopsies taken from the inflamed portion of the ileum in the surgical resection specimen were designated as M0 samples. Five hundred nanograms of biopsy DNA per sample were submitted for commercial TCRB immunosequencing. TCR repertoire analysis was done in 45 to 65 Crohn's disease patients from a prospective multicentre cohort. Running in parallel with the study was a multicentre cohort set up to find predictors of early endoscopic recurrence following ileocolonic resection. A Rutgeerts score above i0 was used to define endoscopic postoperative recurrence. A total of around 150 mucosal samples from some 50 patients were sequenced, collected from several sites on the surgical specimen as well as at postoperative endoscopy. Points the paper makes about the study in general: Mucosal CD4 and CD8 T cells were sorted and sequenced only in a subgroup of patients, whose size was not stated. Compared with CD4 T cells, sorted CD8 T cells held more high-frequency clones, which suggests that the mucosal expansions were mostly CD8. A significantly higher proportion of clonal expansions was observed in active smokers at surgery than in non-smokers (about 25% vs 20%, p=0.02). Endoscopic recurrence was found to be associated with higher high-frequency clone percentages at surgery, and recurrence was observed in all patients with clonality above 26.8% (18/57).

Receptor amplification or capture employed the immunoSEQ multiplex PCR assay. CDR3 regions were amplified from genomic DNA by Adaptive Biotechnology using a two-step, amplification bias-controlled multiplex PCR. In the first PCR, primers covered every V and J gene segment, and in the second PCR, barcodes and Illumina adapters were added. An Illumina instrument was used to sequence the CDR3 libraries. Per the source publication's procedure: The analysis drew on both the pipelines supplied by the vendor and custom analysis of the raw data in R/Bioconductor running R version 3.3.0. Clonality, which ranges from 0 to 1, was calculated as the inverse of the normalised Shannon entropy across all productive clones. High-frequency clones were defined as the repertoire share of the top 100 clones, retaining only clones passing a 95% confidence test. Repertoire diversity was measured with the Simpson index, and overlap between samples was measured with the Morisita-Horn index. TCRdb took this table from immuneACCESS and kept in-frame rearrangements with V and J called. Such tables lack part of the clones; where checked against another copy, unresolved V genes explain under half of the gap, and the rest is unexplained. From that table come the V and J calls and clone size; the DNA was used to work out D and trimming. Here the sample has 16,000 or so clones; approximately 92% occur a single time. The ten top clones hold roughly 6.9% of the sample.

The time point label of this sample denotes: inflamed ileum from the surgical specimen. Eligible patients were adults with ileal or ileocolonic Crohn's disease who had an indication for ileocolonic resection. Before DNA extraction, whole ileal mucosal biopsies were kept frozen at -80 degrees C. Genomic DNA was isolated from frozen whole biopsies using a TRizol-based method, and the DNA was quantified with a NanoDrop 2000 spectrophotometer. The TCR originated in an adult with Crohn's disease. The sample was ileal tissue.

The nucleotide sequence reads TGTGCCAGCAGTCCTCTAGCGGGGCTCCTCAGCTCCTACGAGCAGTACTTC. This sequence encodes CASSPLAGLLSSYEQYF. Rearrangement joined TRBV28 to TRBJ2-7, with 9 central nucleotides matching TRBD2. The CDR1 and CDR2 encoded by the germline V gene are MDHEN and SYDVKM. Trimmed from V: 5 bases; trimmed from J: 0 bases; junction bases lacking a gene match: 11. Inclusive of the bounding cysteine and phenylalanine, the CDR3 is 17 residues long. Only CDR3 DNA is held: 51 bases, read in frame from base 1.